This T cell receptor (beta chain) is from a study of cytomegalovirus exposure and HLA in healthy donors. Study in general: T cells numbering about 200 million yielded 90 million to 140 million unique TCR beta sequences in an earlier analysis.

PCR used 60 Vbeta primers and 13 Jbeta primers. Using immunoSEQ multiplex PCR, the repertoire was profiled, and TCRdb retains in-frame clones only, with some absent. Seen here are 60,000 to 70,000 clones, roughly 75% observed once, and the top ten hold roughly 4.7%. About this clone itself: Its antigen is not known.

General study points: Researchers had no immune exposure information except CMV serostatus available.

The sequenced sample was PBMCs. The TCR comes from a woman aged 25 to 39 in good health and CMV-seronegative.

The CDR3 is CASSFSVGLAGGNTYEQYF. DNA for the CDR3: TGTGCCAGCAGCTTCAGCGTAGGACTAGCGGGAGGGAACACCTACGAGCAGTACTTC. The chain couples TRBV11-2 to TRBJ2-7; 15 bases fit TRBD2. V gave up 3 bases and J gave up 2 bases; unmatched junction bases: 11. The CDR3 length is 19 residues. Germline lookup yields CDR1 SGHAT and CDR2 FQNNGV. The full variable domain, rest sourced from reference TRBV11-2 and TRBJ2-7, is EAGVAQSPRYKIIEKRQSVAFWCNPISGHATLYWYQQILGQGPKLLIQFQNNGVVDDSQLPKDRFSAERLKGVDSTLKIQPAKLEDSAVYLCASSFSVGLAGGNTYEQYFGPGTRLTVT.